The entry below describes one TCR beta chain. Its antigen is currently unknown. Cells were stimulated with overlapping HIV-1 Gag 15-mer peptides. Sorted nonresponding memory CD4+ T cells were CD40L-negative, CD69-negative, CD45RO-high. A roughly 20-hour stimulation of CD8-depleted PBMCs used anti-CD28/CD49d costimulation, CD40-blocking antibody and enfuvirtide. The immunoSEQ assay was version 4, run in survey mode. TCRdb's copy holds only in-frame clones and misses some; the assay was immunoSEQ multiplex PCR. The sample has about 60,000 clones, approximately 75% seen once. These data originate in a study of persistence of HIV-infected CD4 T cells. Study-wide background: A couple of participants gave one leukapheresis sample; others gave up to about 200 mL blood repeatedly.

V shed 4 bases, J shed 3 bases, and the junction held 0 bases outside the gene matches. Germline loops: CDR1 MNHEY, CDR2 SVGAGI. The length of the CDR3 is 14 residues. The specimen was CD4+ T cells sorted from PBMCs after approximately 19-hour stimulation, collected from a patient who received antiretroviral therapy. The TCR was taken from an adult man with HIV who was CMV-seropositive. The genes are TRBV6-5 and TRBJ2-3; 11 bases agree with TRBD2. CDR3 protein: CASSLAGGTDTQYF. CDR3 bases: TGTGCCAGCAGTTTAGCGGGGGGGACAGATACGCAGTATTTT.